Detailed here is one T cell receptor (beta chain). The data belong to a study of CD8+CD57+ T cells in acquired aplastic anemia. Study as a whole: Sorted CD4+ and CD8+ cells yielded roughly 3.2 ug of DNA on average.

The junction had 5 bases not matched to a gene; V was cut back by 6 bases and J by 10 bases. This CDR3 region has 12 residues. Germline CDR1 reads SQVTM; CDR2 reads ANQGSEA. All patients picked for sequencing had shown, by flow cytometry, an expansion of CD8+CD57+ cells. TCR beta VDJ combinations and CDR3 sequences were profiled from genomic DNA. TCRdb reprocessed the reads via MiXCR and lists one record per CDR3 protein. The sample holds roughly 260,000 distinct CDR3 sequences, around half seen once. This TCR was recovered from a human donor with aplastic anemia. The chain couples TRBV29-1 to TRBJ2-1, with 11 bases matching TRBD1. The sequenced sample consisted of sorted CD4+, CD8+, or CD8+CD57+ T cells (not recorded which) from PBMCs. The CDR3 here is CSVGTGGEEQFF. The CDR3, as DNA: TGCAGCGTCGGGACAGGGGGAGAGGAGCAGTTCTTC.